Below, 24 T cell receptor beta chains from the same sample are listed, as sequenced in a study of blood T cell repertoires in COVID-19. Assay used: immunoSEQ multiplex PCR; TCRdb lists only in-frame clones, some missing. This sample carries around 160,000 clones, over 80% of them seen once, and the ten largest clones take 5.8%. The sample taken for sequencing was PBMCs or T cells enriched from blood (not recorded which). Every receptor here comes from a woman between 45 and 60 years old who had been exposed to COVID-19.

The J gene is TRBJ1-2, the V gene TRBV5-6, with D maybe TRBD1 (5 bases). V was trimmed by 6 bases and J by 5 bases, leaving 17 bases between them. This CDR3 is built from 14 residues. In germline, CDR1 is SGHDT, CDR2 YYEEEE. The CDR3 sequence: CASTQRQGLYGYTF. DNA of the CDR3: TGTGCCAGCACCCAAAGGCAGGGCTTGTATGGCTACACCTTC.

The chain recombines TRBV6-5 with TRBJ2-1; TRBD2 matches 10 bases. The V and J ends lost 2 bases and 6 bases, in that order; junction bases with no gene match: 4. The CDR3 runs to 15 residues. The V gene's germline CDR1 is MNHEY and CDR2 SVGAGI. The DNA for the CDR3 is TGTGCCAGCAGTTACGAGCGGGGGGGTTCCAATGAGCAGTTCTTC. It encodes CASSYERGGSNEQFF.

This CDR3 is CATIQTRGTEAFF. Written as DNA, the CDR3 is TGTGCCACCATTCAAACAAGGGGCACTGAAGCTTTCTTT. The chain employs TRBV6-5 and TRBJ1-1; maybe TRBD1 (5 bases). Per the germline V gene, CDR1 is MNHEY and CDR2 is SVGAGI. There are 13 residues in the CDR3. V gave up 10 bases and J gave up 4 bases, with 16 bases separating them.

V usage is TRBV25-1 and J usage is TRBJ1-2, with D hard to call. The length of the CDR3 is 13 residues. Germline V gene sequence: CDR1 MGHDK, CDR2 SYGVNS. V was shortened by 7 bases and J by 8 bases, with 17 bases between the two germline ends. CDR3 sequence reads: CASTGSGIGGYTF. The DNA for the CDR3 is TGTGCCAGCACCGGTTCGGGGATTGGGGGCTACACCTTC.

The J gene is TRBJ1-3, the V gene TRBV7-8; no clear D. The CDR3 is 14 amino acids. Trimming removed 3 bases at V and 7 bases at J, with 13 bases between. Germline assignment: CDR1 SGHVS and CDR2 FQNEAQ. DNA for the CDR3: TGTGCCAGCAGCTTGTCCCCAGACTACAACACCATATATTTT. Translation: CASSLSPDYNTIYF.

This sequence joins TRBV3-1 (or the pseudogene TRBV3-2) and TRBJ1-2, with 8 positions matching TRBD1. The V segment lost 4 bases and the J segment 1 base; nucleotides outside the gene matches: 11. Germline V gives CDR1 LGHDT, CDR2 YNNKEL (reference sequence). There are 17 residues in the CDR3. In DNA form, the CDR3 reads TGTGCCAGCAGCCGTTATGCTGGACAGGGCATTAACTATGGCTACACCTTC. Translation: CASSRYAGQGINYGYTF.

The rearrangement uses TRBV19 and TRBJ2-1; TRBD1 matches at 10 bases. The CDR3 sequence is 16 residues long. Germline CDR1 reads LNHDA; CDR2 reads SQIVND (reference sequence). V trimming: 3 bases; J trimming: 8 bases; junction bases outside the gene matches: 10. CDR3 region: CASSIRRGQGGDEQFF. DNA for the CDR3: TGTGCCAGTAGTATCCGTCGAGGACAGGGGGGCGATGAGCAGTTCTTC.

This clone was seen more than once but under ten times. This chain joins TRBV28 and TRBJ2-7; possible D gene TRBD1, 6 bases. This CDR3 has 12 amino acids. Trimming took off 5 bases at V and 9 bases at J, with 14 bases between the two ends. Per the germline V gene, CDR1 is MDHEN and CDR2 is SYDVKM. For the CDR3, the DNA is TGTGCCAGCAGTCTCCCGAGAGGGGGGCAGTACTTC. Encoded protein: CASSLPRGGQYF.

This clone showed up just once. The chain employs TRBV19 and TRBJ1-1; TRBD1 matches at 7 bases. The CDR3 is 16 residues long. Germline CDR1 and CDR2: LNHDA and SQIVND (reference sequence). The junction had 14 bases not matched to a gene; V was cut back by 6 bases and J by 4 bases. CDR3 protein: CASSSRPGGGGTEAFF. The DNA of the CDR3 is TGTGCCAGTAGCTCTCGGCCAGGGGGTGGGGGCACTGAAGCTTTCTTT.

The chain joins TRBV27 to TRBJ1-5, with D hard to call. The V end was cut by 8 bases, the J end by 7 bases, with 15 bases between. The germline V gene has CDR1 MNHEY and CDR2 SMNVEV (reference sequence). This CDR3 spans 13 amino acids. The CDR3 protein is CASREISGQPQHF. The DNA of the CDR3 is TGTGCCAGCCGTGAAATTTCGGGACAGCCCCAGCATTTT.

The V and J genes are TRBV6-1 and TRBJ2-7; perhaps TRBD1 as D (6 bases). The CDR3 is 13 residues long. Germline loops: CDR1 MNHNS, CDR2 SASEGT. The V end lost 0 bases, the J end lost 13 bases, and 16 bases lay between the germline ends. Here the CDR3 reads CASSEARTAIRYF. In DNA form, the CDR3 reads TGTGCCAGCAGTGAAGCCCGGACAGCAATACGCTACTTC.

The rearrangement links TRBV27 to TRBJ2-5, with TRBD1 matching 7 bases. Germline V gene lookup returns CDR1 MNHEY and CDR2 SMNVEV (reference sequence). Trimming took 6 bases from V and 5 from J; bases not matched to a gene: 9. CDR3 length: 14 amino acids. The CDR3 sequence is CASRHGQVLETQYF. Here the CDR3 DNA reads TGTGCCAGCAGGCACGGACAGGTTTTGGAGACCCAGTACTTC.

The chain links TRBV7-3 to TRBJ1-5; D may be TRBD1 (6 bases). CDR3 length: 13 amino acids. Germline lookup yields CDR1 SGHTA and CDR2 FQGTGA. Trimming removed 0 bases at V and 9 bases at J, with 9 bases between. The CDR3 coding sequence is TGTGCCAGCAGCTTAACGGGGGCTCGGCCCCAGCATTTT. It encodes CASSLTGARPQHF.

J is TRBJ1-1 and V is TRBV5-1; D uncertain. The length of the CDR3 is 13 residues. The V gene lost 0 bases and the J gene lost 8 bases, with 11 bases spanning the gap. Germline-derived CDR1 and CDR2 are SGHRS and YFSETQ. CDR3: CASSLAGGLEAFF. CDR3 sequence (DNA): TGCGCCAGCAGCTTGGCCGGAGGATTAGAAGCTTTCTTT.

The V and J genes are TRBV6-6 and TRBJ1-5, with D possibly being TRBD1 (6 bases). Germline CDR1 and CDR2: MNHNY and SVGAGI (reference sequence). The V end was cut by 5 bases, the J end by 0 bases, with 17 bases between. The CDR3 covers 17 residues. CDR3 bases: TGTGCCAGCAGTCCGTACTCGACAGGCTATAGCAATCAGCCCCAGCATTTT. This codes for CASSPYSTGYSNQPQHF.

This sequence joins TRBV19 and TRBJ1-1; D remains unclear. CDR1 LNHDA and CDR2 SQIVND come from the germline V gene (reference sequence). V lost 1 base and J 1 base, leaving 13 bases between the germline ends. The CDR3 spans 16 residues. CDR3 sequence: CASSIGTGLANTEAFF. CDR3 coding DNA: TGTGCCAGTAGTATAGGGACGGGGTTAGCGAACACTGAAGCTTTCTTT.

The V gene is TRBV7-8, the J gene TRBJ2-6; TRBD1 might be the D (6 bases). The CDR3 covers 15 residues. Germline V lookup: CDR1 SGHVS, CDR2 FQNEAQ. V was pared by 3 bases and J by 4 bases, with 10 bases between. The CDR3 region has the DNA TGTGCCAGCAGCTTGGGGGCGCCAGGGGCCAACGTCCTGACTTTC. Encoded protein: CASSLGAPGANVLTF.

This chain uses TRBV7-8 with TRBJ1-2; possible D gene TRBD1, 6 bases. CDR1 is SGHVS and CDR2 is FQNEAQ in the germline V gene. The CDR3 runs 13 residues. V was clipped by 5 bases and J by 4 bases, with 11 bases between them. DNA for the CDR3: TGTGCCAGCAGCCCAGGGGAGGGCTATGGCTACACCTTC. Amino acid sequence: CASSPGEGYGYTF.

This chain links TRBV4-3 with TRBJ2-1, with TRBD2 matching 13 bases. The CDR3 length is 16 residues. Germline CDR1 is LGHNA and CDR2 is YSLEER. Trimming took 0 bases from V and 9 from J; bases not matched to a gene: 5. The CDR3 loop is CASSQDLGLAGREQFF. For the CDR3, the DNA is TGCGCCAGCAGCCAAGATCTGGGACTAGCGGGACGTGAGCAGTTCTTC.

CDR3 nucleotide sequence: TGTGCCAGCAGCCAAGGGGGGGGAAGAAATCAGCCCCAGCATTTT. As protein: CASSQGGGRNQPQHF. This sequence joins TRBV3-1 (or the pseudogene TRBV3-2) and TRBJ1-5; maybe TRBD1 (5 bases). This CDR3 region has 15 residues. From germline, CDR1 is LGHDT and CDR2 YNNKEL (reference sequence). V gave up 1 base and J gave up 4 bases, with 11 bases separating them.

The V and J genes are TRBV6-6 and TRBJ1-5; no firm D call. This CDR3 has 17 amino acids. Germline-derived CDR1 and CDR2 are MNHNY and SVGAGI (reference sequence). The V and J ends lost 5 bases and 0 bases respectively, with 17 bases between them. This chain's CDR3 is CASSRSGSSLSNQPQHF. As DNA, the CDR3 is TGTGCCAGCAGTCGGAGCGGCAGCTCTCTTAGCAATCAGCCCCAGCATTTT.

The CDR3 nucleotides are TGTGCCAGCAGCATATATCGGACAGGGGGTTCTGGAAACACCATATATTTT. Translation: CASSIYRTGGSGNTIYF. The V call is TRBV5-4, the J call TRBJ1-3; 10 bases match TRBD1. The V and J ends lost 4 bases and 1 base, in that order; junction bases with no gene match: 8. This CDR3 has 17 amino acids. CDR1 and CDR2 (germline): SGHNT, YYREEE (reference sequence).

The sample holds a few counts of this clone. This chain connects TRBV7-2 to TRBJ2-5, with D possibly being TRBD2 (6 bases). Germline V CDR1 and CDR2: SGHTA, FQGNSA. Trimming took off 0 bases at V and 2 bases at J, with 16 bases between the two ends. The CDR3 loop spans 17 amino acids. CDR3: CASSLAMLAAPQETQYF. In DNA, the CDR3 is TGTGCCAGCAGCTTAGCGATGTTAGCGGCCCCACAAGAGACCCAGTACTTC.

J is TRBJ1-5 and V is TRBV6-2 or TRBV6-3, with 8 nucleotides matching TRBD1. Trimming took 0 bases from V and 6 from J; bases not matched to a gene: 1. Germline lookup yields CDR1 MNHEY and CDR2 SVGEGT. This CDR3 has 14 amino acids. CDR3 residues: CASSYSGQGQPQHF. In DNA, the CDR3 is TGTGCCAGCAGTTACTCAGGACAGGGTCAGCCCCAGCATTTT.